In this sample, the clone carrying this T cell receptor (beta chain) turned up many times. TCR beta CDR3 regions were amplified from RNA transcripts. TCR CDR3 underwent first-round RT-PCR with the HTBI primer set. TCRdb redid the calling of the multiplex PCR reads with MiXCR, one entry per CDR3 protein. The sample includes fewer than 900,000 distinct CDR3 sequences, around 19% of them seen just once. V lost 3 bases and J 2 bases, leaving 7 bases between the germline ends. Germline CDR1 reads MGHRA; CDR2 reads YSYEKL. This CDR3 spans 13 amino acids. This sample is drawn from a study of T cells in Graves' hyperthyroidism and ophthalmopathy.

This TCR was sampled from a woman aged 50 to 60 with Graves' hyperthyroidism that later progressed to Graves' ophthalmopathy. The source material was blood. The chain has TRBV4-1 and TRBJ1-2, with D maybe TRBD1 (5 bases). CDR3 amino acids: CASSQTENYGYTF. CDR3 nucleotides: TGCGCCAGCAGCCAGACAGAAAACTATGGCTACACCTTC.